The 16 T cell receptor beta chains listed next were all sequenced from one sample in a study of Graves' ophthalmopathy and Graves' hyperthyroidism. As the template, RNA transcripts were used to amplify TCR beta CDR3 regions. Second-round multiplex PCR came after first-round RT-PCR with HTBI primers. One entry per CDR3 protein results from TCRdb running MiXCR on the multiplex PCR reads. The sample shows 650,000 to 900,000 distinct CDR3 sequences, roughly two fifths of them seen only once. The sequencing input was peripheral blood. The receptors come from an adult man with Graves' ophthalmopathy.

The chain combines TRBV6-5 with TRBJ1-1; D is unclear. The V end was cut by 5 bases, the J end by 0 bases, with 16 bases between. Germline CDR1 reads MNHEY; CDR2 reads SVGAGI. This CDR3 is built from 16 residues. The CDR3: CASSRRVTPLNTEAFF. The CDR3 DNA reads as TGTGCCAGCAGTCGACGCGTAACACCTTTGAACACTGAAGCTTTCTTT.

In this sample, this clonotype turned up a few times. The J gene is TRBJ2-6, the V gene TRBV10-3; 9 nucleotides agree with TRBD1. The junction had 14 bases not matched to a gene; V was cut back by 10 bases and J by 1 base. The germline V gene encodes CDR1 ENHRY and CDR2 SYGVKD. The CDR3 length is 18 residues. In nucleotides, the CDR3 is TGTGCCAGCAGGGACCATGGACAGGGGATGTCTGGGGCCAACGTCCTGACTTTC. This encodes CASRDHGQGMSGANVLTF.

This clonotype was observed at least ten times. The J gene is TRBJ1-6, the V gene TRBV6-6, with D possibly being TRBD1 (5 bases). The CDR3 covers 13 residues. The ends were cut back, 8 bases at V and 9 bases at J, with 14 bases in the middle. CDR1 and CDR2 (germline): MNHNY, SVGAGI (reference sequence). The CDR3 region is CASGALQGSPLHF. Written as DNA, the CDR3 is TGTGCCAGCGGGGCACTCCAAGGTTCACCCCTCCACTTT.

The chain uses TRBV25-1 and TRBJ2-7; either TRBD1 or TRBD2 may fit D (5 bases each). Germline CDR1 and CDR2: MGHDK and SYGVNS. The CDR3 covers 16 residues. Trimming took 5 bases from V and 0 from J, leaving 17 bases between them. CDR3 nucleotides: TGTGCCAGCAGTCAACCGGGACCCCTGAGCTCCTACGAGCAGTACTTC. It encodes CASSQPGPLSSYEQYF.

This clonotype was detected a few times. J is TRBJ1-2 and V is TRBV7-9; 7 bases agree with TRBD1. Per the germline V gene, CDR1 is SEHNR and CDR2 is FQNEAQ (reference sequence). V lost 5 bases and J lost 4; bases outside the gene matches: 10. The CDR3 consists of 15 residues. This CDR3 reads CASSQDWTGTYGYTF. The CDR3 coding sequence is TGTGCCAGCAGCCAAGATTGGACAGGCACCTATGGCTACACCTTC.

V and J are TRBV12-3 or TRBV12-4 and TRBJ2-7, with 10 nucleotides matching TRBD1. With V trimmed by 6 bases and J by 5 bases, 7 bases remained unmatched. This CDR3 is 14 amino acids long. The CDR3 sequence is CASSFKTGGNEQYF. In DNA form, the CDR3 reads TGTGCCAGCAGCTTCAAGACAGGGGGCAACGAGCAGTACTTC.

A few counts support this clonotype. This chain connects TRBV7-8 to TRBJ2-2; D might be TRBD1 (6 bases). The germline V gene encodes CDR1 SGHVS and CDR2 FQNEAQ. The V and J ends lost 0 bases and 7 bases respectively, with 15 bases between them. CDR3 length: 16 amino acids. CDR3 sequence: CASSLAQGYHGGELFF. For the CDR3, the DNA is TGTGCCAGCAGCTTAGCGCAGGGGTATCACGGCGGGGAGCTGTTTTTT.

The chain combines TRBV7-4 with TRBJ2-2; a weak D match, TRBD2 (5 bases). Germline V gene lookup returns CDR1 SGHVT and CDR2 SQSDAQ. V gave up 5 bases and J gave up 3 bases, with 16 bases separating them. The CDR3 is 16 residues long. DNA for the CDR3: TGTGCCAGCAGCCCCACTAGAGTATTGGACACCGGGGAGCTGTTTTTT. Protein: CASSPTRVLDTGELFF. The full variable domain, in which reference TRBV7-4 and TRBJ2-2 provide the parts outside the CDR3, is GAGVSQSPRYKVAKRGRDVALRCDSISGHVTLYWYRQTLGQGSEVLTYSQSDAQRDKSGRPSGRFSAERPERSVSTLKIQRTEQGDSAVYLCASSPTRVLDTGELFFGEGSRLTVL.

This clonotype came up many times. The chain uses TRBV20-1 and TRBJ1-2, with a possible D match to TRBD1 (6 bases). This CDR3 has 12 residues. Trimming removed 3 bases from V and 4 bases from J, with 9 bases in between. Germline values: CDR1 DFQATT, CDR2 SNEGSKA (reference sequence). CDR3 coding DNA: TGCAGTGCTAGTTCGGGGGCCTATGGCTACACCTTC. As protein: CSASSGAYGYTF.

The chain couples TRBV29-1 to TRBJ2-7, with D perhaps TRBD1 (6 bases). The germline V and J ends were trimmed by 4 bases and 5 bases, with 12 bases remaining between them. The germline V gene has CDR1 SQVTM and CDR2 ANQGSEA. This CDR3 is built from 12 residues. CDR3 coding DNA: TGCAGCGTTGGGACAGAAACCGACGAGCAGTACTTC. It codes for CSVGTETDEQYF.

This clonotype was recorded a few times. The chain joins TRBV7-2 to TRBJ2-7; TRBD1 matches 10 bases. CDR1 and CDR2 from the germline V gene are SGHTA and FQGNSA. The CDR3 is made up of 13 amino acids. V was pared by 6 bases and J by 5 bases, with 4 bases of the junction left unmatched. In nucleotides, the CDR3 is TGTGCCAGCAGTCCGACAGGGGGCCACGAGCAGTACTTC. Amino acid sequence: CASSPTGGHEQYF.

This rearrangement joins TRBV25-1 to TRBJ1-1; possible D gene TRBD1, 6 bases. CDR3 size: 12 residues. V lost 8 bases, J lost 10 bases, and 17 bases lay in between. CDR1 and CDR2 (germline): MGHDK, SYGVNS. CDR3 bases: TGTGCCAGCGTCGACACGGACAGTAGAGCTTTCTTT. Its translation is CASVDTDSRAFF. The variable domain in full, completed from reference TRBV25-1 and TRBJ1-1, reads EADIYQTPRYLVIGTGKKITLECSQTMGHDKMYWYQQDPGMELHLIHYSYGVNSTEKGDLSSESTVSRIRTEHFPLTLESARPSHTSQYLCASVDTDSRAFFGQGTRLTVV.

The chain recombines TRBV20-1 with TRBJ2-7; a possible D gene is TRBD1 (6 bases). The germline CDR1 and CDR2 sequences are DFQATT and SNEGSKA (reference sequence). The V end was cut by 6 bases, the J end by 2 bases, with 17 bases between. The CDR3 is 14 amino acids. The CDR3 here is CSATEGVSAYEQYF. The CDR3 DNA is TGCAGTGCGACCGAGGGGGTTTCGGCCTACGAGCAGTACTTC.

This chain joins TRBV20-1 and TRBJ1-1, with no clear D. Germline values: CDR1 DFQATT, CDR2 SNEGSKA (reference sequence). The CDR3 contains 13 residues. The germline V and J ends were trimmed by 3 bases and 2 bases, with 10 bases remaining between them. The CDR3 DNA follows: TGCAGTGCTAGGGAGGGCGGAAACACTGAAGCTTTCTTT. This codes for CSAREGGNTEAFF.

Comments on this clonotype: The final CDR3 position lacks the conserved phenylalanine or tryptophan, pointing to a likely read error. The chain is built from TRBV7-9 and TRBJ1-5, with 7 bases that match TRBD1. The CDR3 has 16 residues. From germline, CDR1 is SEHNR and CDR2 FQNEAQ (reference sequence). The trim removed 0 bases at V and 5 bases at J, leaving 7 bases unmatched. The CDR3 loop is CASSLAGDRRYQPQHL. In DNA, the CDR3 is TGTGCCAGCAGCTTAGCGGGGGACAGAAGATATCAGCCCCAGCATCTT.

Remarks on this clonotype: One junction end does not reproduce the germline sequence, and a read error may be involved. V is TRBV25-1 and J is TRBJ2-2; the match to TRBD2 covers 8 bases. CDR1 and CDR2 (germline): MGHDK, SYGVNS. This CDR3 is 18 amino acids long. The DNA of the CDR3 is TGCGCCAGCAGCCAAGATCCCCGAAGCGGGAGAGACACCGGGGAGCTGTTTTTT. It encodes CASSQDPRSGRDTGELFF.